This is a list of T cell receptor beta chains from one sample in a study of T-cell reconstitution after alpha-beta-depleted transplantation in children. TCRdb reprocessed the PCR reads with MiXCR, giving one entry per CDR3 protein. The table lists approximately 510,000 distinct CDR3 sequences, about 18% of them singletons. The specimen comprised PBMCs from the stem cell graft donor, sampled from the stem cell graft. The receptor source for this set is a human donor who donated a stem cell graft to a child with acute lymphoblastic leukemia. CDR3s include the opening cysteine and the closing phenylalanine or tryptophan. The D gene is left open where the match is weak. Some rows have no size entry. The others give once, few or many, or a class for an expanded clone.

cdr3_length,j_call,clone_size,v_call,d_call,cdr3_aa,cdr3_nt
12,TRBJ1-1,.,TRBV5-1,.,CASSLEGFGAFF,TGCGCCAGCAGCTTGGAGGGTTTCGGGGCTTTCTTT
14,TRBJ2-1,.,TRBV6-2/TRBV6-3,TRBD1,CASSGGQGDNEQFF,TGTGCCAGCAGTGGAGGACAGGGTGACAATGAGCAGTTCTTC
11,TRBJ2-7,.,TRBV2,.,CASKEIYEQYF,TGTGCCAGCAAAGAGATCTACGAGCAGTACTTC
16,TRBJ2-1,few,TRBV5-5,TRBD2,CASSLEPSGGGNEQFF,TGTGCCAGCAGCTTGGAGCCCAGCGGGGGGGGCAATGAGCAGTTCTTC
13,TRBJ1-1,few,TRBV6-5,.,CASSYSYGTEAFF,TGTGCCAGCAGTTACTCGTATGGCACTGAAGCTTTCTTT
16,TRBJ2-5,.,TRBV3-1,TRBD1,CASSQTRTGYQETQYF,TGTGCCAGCAGCCAAACACGGACAGGGTATCAAGAGACCCAGTACTTC
13,TRBJ2-7,few,TRBV5-6,.,CASSLLQTYEQYF,TGTGCCAGCAGCTTGCTACAGACCTACGAGCAGTACTTC
17,TRBJ1-4,.,TRBV25-1,.,CASSFTGSEATNEKLFF,TGTGCCAGCAGCTTTACAGGGTCTGAAGCAACTAATGAAAAACTGTTTTTT
15,TRBJ2-7,few,TRBV7-3,.,CASSPGHGGGYEQYF,TGTGCCAGCAGCCCAGGACACGGAGGAGGATACGAGCAGTACTTC
16,TRBJ1-2,few,TRBV7-8,.,CASSLIPEPKIYGYTF,TGTGCCAGCAGCTTAATTCCGGAGCCTAAGATTTATGGCTACACCTTC